The rows below give T cell receptor beta chains drawn from one sample of a study of blood T cell repertoires in COVID-19. TCRdb's copy holds only in-frame clones and misses some; the assay was immunoSEQ multiplex PCR. Found here are under 500,000 clones, around 87% of them singletons; the top ten hold roughly 1.1%. Sequences were obtained from PBMCs or T cells enriched from blood (not recorded which). These receptor sequences come from a man aged 25-45 years who had recovered from COVID-19. CDR3s include the opening cysteine and the closing phenylalanine or tryptophan. The order of the fields is V gene, D gene, J gene, clone size, CDR3 length, CDR3 DNA, CDR3 protein. A D gene is named only where the DNA matches it firmly. Only part of the rows carry a size: once, few, many, or a class if the clone is expanded.

v_call: TRBV2
d_call: TRBD2
j_call: TRBJ2-1
clone_size: .
cdr3_length: 14
cdr3_nt: TGTGCCAGCTGCGCGGGGGGGGATTTCGATGAGCAGTTCTTC
cdr3_aa: CASCAGGDFDEQFF

v_call: TRBV7-9
d_call: .
j_call: TRBJ2-2
clone_size: .
cdr3_length: 12
cdr3_nt: TGTGCCAGCAGCTATGAGAGGGGGGAGCTGTTTTTT
cdr3_aa: CASSYERGELFF

v_call: TRBV10-3
d_call: TRBD1
j_call: TRBJ2-7
clone_size: .
cdr3_length: 12
cdr3_nt: TGTGCCACCGATACAGGGGGATACGAGCAGTACTTC
cdr3_aa: CATDTGGYEQYF

v_call: TRBV6-5
d_call: .
j_call: TRBJ2-3
clone_size: .
cdr3_length: 13
cdr3_nt: TGTGCTGGTAGTGCCCCTAGCACAGATACGCAGTATTTT
cdr3_aa: CAGSAPSTDTQYF

v_call: TRBV19
d_call: TRBD1
j_call: TRBJ1-2
clone_size: .
cdr3_length: 16
cdr3_nt: TGTGCCAGCCTCCCGGGACAGGGGCCCCGTGACTATGGCTACACCTTC
cdr3_aa: CASLPGQGPRDYGYTF

v_call: TRBV5-4
d_call: TRBD2
j_call: TRBJ2-3
clone_size: .
cdr3_length: 16
cdr3_nt: TGTGCCAGCAGCTTGGAAGGGCGGGAGGGCACAGATACGCAGTATTTT
cdr3_aa: CASSLEGREGTDTQYF

v_call: TRBV5-4
d_call: TRBD1
j_call: TRBJ2-1
clone_size: .
cdr3_length: 17
cdr3_nt: TGTGCCAGCAGCACCCTGGGACAGGGGGCGCTTACGGATGAGCAGTTCTTC
cdr3_aa: CASSTLGQGALTDEQFF

v_call: TRBV5-1
d_call: TRBD2
j_call: TRBJ2-5
clone_size: .
cdr3_length: 17
cdr3_nt: TGCGCCAGCAGCTTGTGGCTAGCGGGGGGGACGCAAGAGACCCAGTACTTC
cdr3_aa: CASSLWLAGGTQETQYF

v_call: TRBV5-4
d_call: TRBD2
j_call: TRBJ2-7
clone_size: .
cdr3_length: 14
cdr3_nt: TGTGCCAGCAGCTTTAGCGGGAGCCTGGGTGAGCAGTACTTC
cdr3_aa: CASSFSGSLGEQYF

v_call: TRBV27
d_call: .
j_call: TRBJ2-2
clone_size: .
cdr3_length: 17
cdr3_nt: TGTGCCAGCAGTCCCCCAATCGAGCGGCAGAACACCGGGGAGCTGTTTTTT
cdr3_aa: CASSPPIERQNTGELFF

v_call: TRBV2
d_call: TRBD1
j_call: TRBJ1-5
clone_size: .
cdr3_length: 18
cdr3_nt: TGTGCCAGCAAACTAGTCCTCAACAGGGGGTTAGACAATCAGCCCCAGCATTTT
cdr3_aa: CASKLVLNRGLDNQPQHF

v_call: TRBV29-1
d_call: TRBD1
j_call: TRBJ2-6
clone_size: .
cdr3_length: 19
cdr3_nt: TGCAGCGTTGAAGACACAGGGACAGGGTCGAGCTCTGGGGCCAACGTCCTGACTTTC
cdr3_aa: CSVEDTGTGSSSGANVLTF

v_call: TRBV11-2
d_call: .
j_call: TRBJ2-1
clone_size: .
cdr3_length: 13
cdr3_nt: TGTGCCAGCAGCTTAGGTAGTTACAATGAGCAGTTCTTC
cdr3_aa: CASSLGSYNEQFF

v_call: TRBV18
d_call: .
j_call: TRBJ2-1
clone_size: .
cdr3_length: 15
cdr3_nt: TGTGCCAGCTCACCCGCGGGACTCATTTACAATGAGCAGTTCTTC
cdr3_aa: CASSPAGLIYNEQFF

v_call: TRBV9
d_call: .
j_call: TRBJ2-1
clone_size: .
cdr3_length: 15
cdr3_nt: TGTGCCAGCAGCGCCGGAGGGGGCGGCGCGAATGAGCAGTTCTTC
cdr3_aa: CASSAGGGGANEQFF

v_call: TRBV5-1
d_call: .
j_call: TRBJ1-4
clone_size: .
cdr3_length: 14
cdr3_nt: TGCGCCAGCAGCTTCGGAACGGGGGATGAAAAACTGTTTTTT
cdr3_aa: CASSFGTGDEKLFF

v_call: TRBV30
d_call: TRBD2
j_call: TRBJ2-7
clone_size: .
cdr3_length: 10
cdr3_nt: TGTGCCTGGAGCGGGGGGGAGCAGTACTTC
cdr3_aa: CAWSGGEQYF

v_call: TRBV18
d_call: .
j_call: TRBJ1-3
clone_size: .
cdr3_length: 16
cdr3_nt: TGTGCCAGCTCACCAGGATCCACAGGCTCTGGAAACACCATATATTTT
cdr3_aa: CASSPGSTGSGNTIYF

v_call: TRBV7-3
d_call: TRBD2
j_call: TRBJ2-7
clone_size: .
cdr3_length: 14
cdr3_nt: TGTGCCAGCAGCTTATCAGCGGGAGTAAACGAGCAGTACTTC
cdr3_aa: CASSLSAGVNEQYF

v_call: TRBV12-3/TRBV12-4
d_call: .
j_call: TRBJ2-7
clone_size: many
cdr3_length: 13
cdr3_nt: TGTGCCAGCAGGCCCGCGATCTCCTACGAGCAGTACTTC
cdr3_aa: CASRPAISYEQYF

v_call: TRBV2
d_call: TRBD2
j_call: TRBJ2-2
clone_size: once
cdr3_length: 12
cdr3_nt: TGTGCCAGCGGACTAGCTACCGGGGAGCTGTTTTTT
cdr3_aa: CASGLATGELFF

v_call: TRBV4-1
d_call: TRBD1
j_call: TRBJ1-5
clone_size: .
cdr3_length: 15
cdr3_nt: TGCGCCAGCAGCCATACAGGGGAAGGGAGTCAGCCCCAGCATTTT
cdr3_aa: CASSHTGEGSQPQHF

v_call: TRBV28
d_call: .
j_call: TRBJ2-7
clone_size: .
cdr3_length: 13
cdr3_nt: TGTGCCAGCAGTTTGCCTGGACTCTACGAGCAGTACTTC
cdr3_aa: CASSLPGLYEQYF

v_call: TRBV10-3
d_call: TRBD1
j_call: TRBJ2-2
clone_size: .
cdr3_length: 16
cdr3_nt: TGTGCCATCAGCGAAACAGGGACAGGGGACATGGGGGAGCTGTTTTTT
cdr3_aa: CAISETGTGDMGELFF